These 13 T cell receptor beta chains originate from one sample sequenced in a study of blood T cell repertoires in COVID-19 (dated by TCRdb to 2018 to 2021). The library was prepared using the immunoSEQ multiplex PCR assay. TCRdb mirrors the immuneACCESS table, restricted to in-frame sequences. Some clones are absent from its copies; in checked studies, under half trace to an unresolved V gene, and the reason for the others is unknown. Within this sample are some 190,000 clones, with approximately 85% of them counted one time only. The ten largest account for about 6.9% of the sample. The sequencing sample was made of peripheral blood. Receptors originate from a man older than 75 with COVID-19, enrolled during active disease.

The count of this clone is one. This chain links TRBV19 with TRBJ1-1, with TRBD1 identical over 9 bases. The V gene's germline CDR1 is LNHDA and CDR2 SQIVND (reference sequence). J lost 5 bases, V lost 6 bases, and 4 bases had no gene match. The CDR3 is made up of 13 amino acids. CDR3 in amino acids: CASSEDRGTEAFF. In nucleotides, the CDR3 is TGTGCCAGTAGCGAGGACAGGGGAACTGAAGCTTTCTTT.

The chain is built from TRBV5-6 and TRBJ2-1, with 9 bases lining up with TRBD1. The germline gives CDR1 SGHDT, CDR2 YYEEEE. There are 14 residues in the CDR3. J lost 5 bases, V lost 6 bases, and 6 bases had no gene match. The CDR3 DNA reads TGTGCCAGCAACCGGGACAGGGTCCACAATGAGCAGTTCTTC. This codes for CASNRDRVHNEQFF.

CDR3 amino acids: CASSTGTNTEAFF. The CDR3, as DNA: TGTGCCAGCAGTACAGGGACGAACACTGAAGCTTTCTTT. The chain recombines TRBV7-2 with TRBJ1-1; tentative D call: TRBD1 (6 bases). The V end lost 6 bases, the J end lost 1 base, and 9 bases lay between the germline ends. This CDR3 has 13 amino acids. CDR1 and CDR2 from the germline V gene are SGHTA and FQGNSA.

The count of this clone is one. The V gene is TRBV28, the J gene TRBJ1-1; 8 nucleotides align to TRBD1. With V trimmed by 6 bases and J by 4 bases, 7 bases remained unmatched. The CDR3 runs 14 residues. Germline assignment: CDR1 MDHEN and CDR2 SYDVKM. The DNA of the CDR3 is TGTGCCAGCAGAGGACAGGGAGTATCCACTGAAGCTTTCTTT. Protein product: CASRGQGVSTEAFF.

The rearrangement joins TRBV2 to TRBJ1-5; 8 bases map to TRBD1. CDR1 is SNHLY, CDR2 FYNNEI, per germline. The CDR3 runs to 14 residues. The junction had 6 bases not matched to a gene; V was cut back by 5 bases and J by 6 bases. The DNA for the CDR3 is TGTGCCAGCAGTCCGGACAGGGACGGTCAGCCCCAGCATTTT. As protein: CASSPDRDGQPQHF.

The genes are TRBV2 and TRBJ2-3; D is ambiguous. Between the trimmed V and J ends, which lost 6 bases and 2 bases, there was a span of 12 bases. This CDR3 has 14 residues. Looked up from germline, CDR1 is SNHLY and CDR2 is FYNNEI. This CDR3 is CASRETRSTDTQYF. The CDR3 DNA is TGTGCCAGCAGAGAGACTCGGTCCACAGATACGCAGTATTTT.

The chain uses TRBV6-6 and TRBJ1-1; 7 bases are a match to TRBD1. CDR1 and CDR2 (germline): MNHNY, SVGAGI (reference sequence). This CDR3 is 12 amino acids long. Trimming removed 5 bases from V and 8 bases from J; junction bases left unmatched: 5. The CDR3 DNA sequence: TGTGCCAGCAGTCAGCCGGGACAGGAAGCTTTCTTT. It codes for CASSQPGQEAFF.

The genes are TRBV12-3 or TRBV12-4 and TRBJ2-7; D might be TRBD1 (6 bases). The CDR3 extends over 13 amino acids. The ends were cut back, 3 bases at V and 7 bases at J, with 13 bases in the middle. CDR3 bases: TGTGCCAGCAGTTTTCAGGGTAGGGGGGAGCAGTACTTC. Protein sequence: CASSFQGRGEQYF.

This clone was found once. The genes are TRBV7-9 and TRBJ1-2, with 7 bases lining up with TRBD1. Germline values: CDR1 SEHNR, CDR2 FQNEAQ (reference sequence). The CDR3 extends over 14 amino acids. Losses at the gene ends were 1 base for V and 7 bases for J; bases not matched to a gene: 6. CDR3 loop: CASSLETGELGYTF. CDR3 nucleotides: TGTGCCAGCAGCTTAGAAACAGGGGAACTTGGCTACACCTTC.

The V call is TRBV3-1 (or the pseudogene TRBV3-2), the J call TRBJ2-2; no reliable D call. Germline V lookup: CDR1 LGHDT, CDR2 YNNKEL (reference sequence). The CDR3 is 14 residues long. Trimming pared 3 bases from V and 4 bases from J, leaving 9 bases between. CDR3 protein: CASSHQVATGELFF. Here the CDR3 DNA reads TGTGCCAGCAGCCATCAGGTGGCCACCGGGGAGCTGTTTTTT.

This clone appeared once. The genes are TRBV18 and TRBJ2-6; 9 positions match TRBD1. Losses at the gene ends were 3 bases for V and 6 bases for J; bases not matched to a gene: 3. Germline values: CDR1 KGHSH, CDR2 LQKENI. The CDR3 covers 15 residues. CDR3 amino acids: CASSPGTGKANVLTF. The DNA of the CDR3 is TGTGCCAGCTCACCTGGGACAGGGAAGGCCAACGTCCTGACTTTC.

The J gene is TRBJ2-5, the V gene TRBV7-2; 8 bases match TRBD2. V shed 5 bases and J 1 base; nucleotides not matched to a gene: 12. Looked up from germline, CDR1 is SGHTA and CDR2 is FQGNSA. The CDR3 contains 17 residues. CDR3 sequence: CASSLRGSSGLQETQYF. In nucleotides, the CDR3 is TGTGCCAGCAGCCTAAGGGGTTCTAGCGGGCTCCAAGAGACCCAGTACTTC.

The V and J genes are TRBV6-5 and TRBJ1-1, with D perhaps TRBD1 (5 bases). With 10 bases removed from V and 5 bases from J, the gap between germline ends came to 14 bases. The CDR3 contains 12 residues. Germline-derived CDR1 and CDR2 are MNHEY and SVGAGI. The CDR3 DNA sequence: TGTGCCATCCAGGGTGGGGCAACTGAAGCTTTCTTT. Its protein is CAIQGGATEAFF.